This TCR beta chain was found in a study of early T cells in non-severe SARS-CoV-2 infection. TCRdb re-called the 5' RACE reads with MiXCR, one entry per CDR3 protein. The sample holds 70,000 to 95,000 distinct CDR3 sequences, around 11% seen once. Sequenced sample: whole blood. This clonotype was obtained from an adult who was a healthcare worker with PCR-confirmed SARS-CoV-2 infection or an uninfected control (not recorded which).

For the CDR3, the DNA is TGTGCCAGCAGCCCCAGAGTGGGGGGGCCTTCGGACACCGGGGAGCTGTTTTTT. It codes for CASSPRVGGPSDTGELFF. The V gene is TRBV7-2, the J gene TRBJ2-2, with a possible D match to TRBD2 (7 bases). Germline-derived CDR1 and CDR2 are SGHTA and FQGNSA. Trimming removed 5 bases at V and 3 bases at J, with 22 bases between. The CDR3 consists of 18 residues.